The 25 T cell receptor beta chains listed next were all sequenced from one sample in a study of siplizumab effects on memory and regulatory T cells. The authors kept the mixed lymphocyte reaction cells in coculture at 37°C for more than five days. These receptors lack a known antigen. Sequencing was performed with immunoSEQ multiplex PCR; in TCRdb, only in-frame clones are kept and a portion is missing. Of roughly 2,900 clones listed, about 53% are singletons. Sequences were obtained from CFSE-low (dividing) CD4+ T cells sorted from an allogeneic mixed lymphocyte reaction. The receptors come from a human donor in good health; the cells came from an allogeneic mixed lymphocyte reaction.

There are a few counts of this clone. The chain employs TRBV10-1 and TRBJ2-7; D is possibly TRBD1 (6 bases). V was trimmed by 9 bases and J by 9 bases, leaving 12 bases between them. Looked up from germline, CDR1 is WNHNN and CDR2 is SYGVQD (reference sequence). The CDR3 contains 10 residues. This CDR3 reads CASPDSGQYF. The DNA for the CDR3 is TGCGCCAGTCCGGACAGCGGGCAGTACTTC.

This clone has only one observation. V and J are TRBV5-1 and TRBJ2-5; 15 nucleotides agree with TRBD2. The V and J ends lost 5 bases and 2 bases, in that order; junction bases with no gene match: 4. This CDR3 spans 16 amino acids. CDR1 is SGHRS, CDR2 YFSETQ, per germline. CDR3 nucleotides: TGCGCCAGCAGACCGGGACTAGCGGGGGGTCAAGAGACCCAGTACTTC. It encodes CASRPGLAGGQETQYF.

The chain combines TRBV4-1 with TRBJ1-5, with 8 nucleotides matching TRBD1. The CDR3 totals 15 residues. The V segment lost 3 bases and the J segment 3 bases; nucleotides outside the gene matches: 4. Germline lookup yields CDR1 MGHRA and CDR2 YSYEKL. This CDR3 is CASSHRTGFNQPQHF. CDR3 nucleotides: TGCGCCAGCAGCCATCGGACAGGGTTCAATCAGCCCCAGCATTTT.

The chain is built from TRBV30 and TRBJ2-7; D call uncertain. This CDR3 spans 12 amino acids. CDR1 and CDR2 (germline): GTSNPN, SVGIG (reference sequence). The V and J ends lost 2 bases and 3 bases respectively, with 8 bases between them. CDR3 in DNA: TGTGCCTGGAGTCCGGGTGTCTACGAGCAGTACTTC. This encodes CAWSPGVYEQYF.

This clone turned up a few times. This rearrangement joins TRBV18 to TRBJ2-1; D may be TRBD2 (5 bases). The ends were cut back, 0 bases at V and 5 bases at J, with 14 bases in the middle. Germline loops: CDR1 KGHSH, CDR2 LQKENI. CDR3 length: 16 amino acids. As DNA, the CDR3 is TGTGCCAGCTCACCACCGAATAGCGCCGGGAACAATGAGCAGTTCTTC. It translates to CASSPPNSAGNNEQFF. The full variable domain, rest sourced from reference TRBV18 and TRBJ2-1, is NAGVMQNPRHLVRRRGQEARLRCSPMKGHSHVYWYRQLPEEGLKFMVYLQKENIIDESGMPKERFSAEFPKEGPSILRIQQVVRGDSAAYFCASSPPNSAGNNEQFFGPGTRLTVL.

This clone was observed a handful of times. The rearrangement links TRBV5-1 to TRBJ1-2; TRBD1 aligns across 9 bases. Germline V gene lookup returns CDR1 SGHRS and CDR2 YFSETQ. Trimming at V came to 3 bases and at J to 9 bases, leaving 9 bases not matched to a gene. The CDR3 consists of 14 residues. The DNA for the CDR3 is TGCGCCAGCAGCTCCGGGGACAGGGCGACGAGCTACACCTTC. Translating it yields CASSSGDRATSYTF.

In DNA form, the CDR3 reads TGTGCCAGCAGCCCCGGACTAGCGGGAGGGTTGACAGATACGCAGTATTTT. Its protein is CASSPGLAGGLTDTQYF. The V and J genes are TRBV9 and TRBJ2-3; 15 bases are shared with TRBD2. The CDR3 is 17 amino acids. The germline V gene has CDR1 SGDLS and CDR2 YYNGEE. V trimming: 4 bases; J trimming: 3 bases; junction bases outside the gene matches: 6.

This clone has more than one count but fewer than ten. The rearrangement uses TRBV5-1 and TRBJ2-5; 8 bases map to TRBD2. Per the germline V gene, CDR1 is SGHRS and CDR2 is YFSETQ. This CDR3 is 15 amino acids long. With V trimmed by 4 bases and J by 3 bases, 8 bases remained unmatched. Written as DNA, the CDR3 is TGCGCCAGCAGCAGAGCCGGGACTAGAGAAGAGACCCAGTACTTC. Protein: CASSRAGTREETQYF. Full variable domain (rest looked up from reference TRBV5-1 and TRBJ2-5): KAGVTQTPRYLIKTRGQQVTLSCSPISGHRSVSWYQQTPGQGLQFLFEYFSETQRNKGNFPGRFSGRQFSNSRSEMNVSTLELGDSALYLCASSRAGTREETQYFGPGTRLLVL.

CDR3 nucleotides: TGTGCCAGCAGTGACTCGGGACAGGGACACCTTGAGCAGTTCTTC. Translation: CASSDSGQGHLEQFF. The chain recombines TRBV6-4 with TRBJ2-1, with 9 bases aligning to TRBD1. The CDR3 covers 15 residues. The ends lost 0 bases at V and 9 bases at J; junction bases unmatched: 6. CDR1 is MRHNA, CDR2 SNTAGT, per germline.

The J gene is TRBJ2-2, the V gene TRBV6-5, with 8 bases identical to TRBD1. Germline V CDR1 and CDR2: MNHEY, SVGAGI. This CDR3 has 13 residues. With 6 bases clipped from V and 7 bases from J, the junction kept 4 bases outside the gene matches. The CDR3 here is CASRYGTGGELFF. CDR3 bases: TGTGCCAGCAGATACGGGACAGGCGGGGAGCTGTTTTTT.

The chain couples TRBV2 to TRBJ2-1, with 7 bases matching TRBD1. CDR1 is SNHLY and CDR2 is FYNNEI in the germline V gene. The length of the CDR3 is 13 residues. After removal of 6 bases from V and 5 bases from J, the junction contained 4 bases not matched to a gene. DNA of the CDR3: TGTGCCAGCAGCCTGGACAGGAACAATGAGCAGTTCTTC. Translating gives CASSLDRNNEQFF. The full variable domain, completed using reference TRBV2 and TRBJ2-1, is EPEVTQTPSHQVTQMGQEVILRCVPISNHLYFYWYRQILGQKVEFLVSFYNNEISEKSEIFDDQFSVERPDGSNFTLKIRSTKLEDSAMYFCASSLDRNNEQFFGPGTRLTVL.

The rearrangement links TRBV5-1 to TRBJ2-3; 9 bases fit TRBD2. The V and J ends lost 4 bases and 4 bases, in that order; junction bases with no gene match: 13. The CDR3 has 17 amino acids. Germline V CDR1 and CDR2: SGHRS, YFSETQ. The CDR3 sequence is CASSRGRNSGSADTQYF. The DNA of the CDR3 is TGCGCCAGCAGCCGGGGACGGAATAGCGGGAGCGCAGATACGCAGTATTTT.

The V call is TRBV15, the J call TRBJ2-2; 10 bases are shared with TRBD2. The CDR3 sequence is 16 residues long. J was trimmed by 2 bases and V by 4 bases; bases with no gene match: 4. Germline V gene data show CDR1 as LNHNV and CDR2 as YYDKDF (reference sequence). This chain's CDR3 is CATSILAGANTGELFF. CDR3 in DNA: TGTGCCACCAGCATTCTAGCGGGAGCCAACACCGGGGAGCTGTTTTTT.

In this sample, this clone turned up a few times. V and J are TRBV5-1 and TRBJ1-6, with TRBD1 identical over 9 bases. Germline trimming cut 2 bases from V and 7 bases from J; bases unmatched to any gene: 1. CDR3 length: 14 residues. The germline gives CDR1 SGHRS, CDR2 YFSETQ. The CDR3 protein is CASSLGTGNSPLHF. As DNA, the CDR3 is TGCGCCAGCAGCTTAGGGACAGGGAATTCACCCCTCCACTTT. Full variable domain (missing parts from reference TRBV5-1 and TRBJ1-6): KAGVTQTPRYLIKTRGQQVTLSCSPISGHRSVSWYQQTPGQGLQFLFEYFSETQRNKGNFPGRFSGRQFSNSRSEMNVSTLELGDSALYLCASSLGTGNSPLHFGNGTRLTVT.

This clone turned up a few times. This sequence joins TRBV18 and TRBJ2-7; 10 bases line up with TRBD1. CDR1 KGHSH and CDR2 LQKENI come from the germline V gene. The ends lost 4 bases at V and 6 bases at J; junction bases unmatched: 3. The CDR3 contains 13 residues. Here the CDR3 DNA reads TGTGCCAGCTCACTCCGGGACAGGGGCGAGCAGTACTTC. It codes for CASSLRDRGEQYF.

This clone was counted only a few times. The V and J genes are TRBV2 and TRBJ1-1; D call uncertain. V was clipped by 2 bases and J by 1 base, with 5 bases between them. The CDR3 has 13 residues. CDR1 and CDR2 (germline): SNHLY, FYNNEI. CDR3 in amino acids: CASSEYGNTEAFF. Written as DNA, the CDR3 is TGTGCCAGCAGTGAATACGGGAACACTGAAGCTTTCTTT.

This clone has only a few counts. The J gene is TRBJ2-7, the V gene TRBV5-1, with D possibly TRBD2 on 6 matching bases. The CDR3 is 13 amino acids. The V end was cut by 4 bases, the J end by 4 bases, with 12 bases between. CDR1 and CDR2 (germline): SGHRS, YFSETQ. The chain's CDR3 is CASSAGLAYEQYF. CDR3 in DNA: TGCGCCAGCAGCGCGGGACTCGCATACGAGCAGTACTTC.

V and J are TRBV7-8 and TRBJ2-3; no reliable D call. The CDR3 is 14 amino acids. The germline V and J ends were trimmed by 5 bases and 3 bases, with 12 bases remaining between them. The germline V gene has CDR1 SGHVS and CDR2 FQNEAQ. CDR3 DNA: TGTGCCAGCAGCCAAGGTCTAGGAACAGATACGCAGTATTTT. Translated: CASSQGLGTDTQYF.

With regard to this clone: At one boundary the junction diverges from the germline segment, which might be a read error. The chain has TRBV7-7 and TRBJ1-5; the D is unclear. In germline, CDR1 is SSHAT, CDR2 FNYEAQ (reference sequence). The CDR3 extends over 15 amino acids. The CDR3: CASSLKKATNQPQHF. CDR3 coding DNA: TGTGCTAGCAGCTTAAAGAAAGCCACCAATCAGCCCCAGCATTTT.

The chain combines TRBV5-4 with TRBJ2-2, with 8 bases fitting TRBD2. This CDR3 is 16 amino acids long. Germline CDR1 and CDR2: SGHNT and YYREEE (reference sequence). The V gene end was trimmed by 1 base and the J gene end by 3 bases; junction bases not matched to a gene: 5. CDR3 nucleotide sequence: TGTGCCAGCAGCTTGTGGGGGCGGGAGGACACCGGGGAGCTGTTTTTT. Its protein product is CASSLWGREDTGELFF.

The table lists this clone with a few counts. The gene calls are TRBV5-1 and TRBJ2-7; unclear D gene. This CDR3 comprises 14 residues. Germline V gives CDR1 SGHRS, CDR2 YFSETQ. Trimming took 4 bases from V and 0 from J, leaving 11 bases between them. For the CDR3, the DNA is TGCGCCAGCAGCCTGCCCTCGAGCTCCTACGAGCAGTACTTC. Translating gives CASSLPSSSYEQYF.

This chain uses TRBV27 with TRBJ2-1; 12 bases align to TRBD2. Germline V gene data show CDR1 as MNHEY and CDR2 as SMNVEV (reference sequence). The CDR3 extends over 15 amino acids. V shed 3 bases, J shed 7 bases, and the junction held 4 bases outside the gene matches. CDR3 in amino acids: CASSFLAGGRNEQFF. DNA for the CDR3: TGTGCCAGCAGTTTCCTAGCGGGGGGGAGGAATGAGCAGTTCTTC.

The V gene is TRBV10-3, the J gene TRBJ1-6, with D possibly matching TRBD1 (5 bases). Trimming cost V 5 bases and J 5 bases, with 7 bases left between them. The CDR3 runs to 13 residues. Germline assignment: CDR1 ENHRY and CDR2 SYGVKD. In DNA form, the CDR3 reads TGTGCCATCAGTTCCAGGGATAATTCACCCCTCCACTTT. It yields the protein CAISSRDNSPLHF.

The chain combines TRBV6-5 with TRBJ2-5; TRBD2 matches 8 bases. This CDR3 region has 14 residues. The J segment lost 1 base and the V segment lost 6 bases, leaving 4 bases of the junction unmatched. The germline V gene encodes CDR1 MNHEY and CDR2 SVGAGI. The CDR3 spells CASRQLAAQETQYF. The CDR3 nucleotides are TGTGCCAGCAGGCAACTAGCGGCCCAAGAGACCCAGTACTTC.

This clone is medium-sized within its sample. This chain uses TRBV18 with TRBJ1-3; D is possibly TRBD1 (6 bases). The CDR3 consists of 15 residues. The germline V gene encodes CDR1 KGHSH and CDR2 LQKENI. Trimming removed 2 bases at V and 1 base at J, with 9 bases between. The CDR3 here is CASSPNTGSGNTIYF. The DNA of the CDR3 is TGTGCCAGCTCACCAAACACAGGGTCTGGAAACACCATATATTTT.